This T cell receptor (beta chain) is drawn from a study of blood T cell repertoires in COVID-19. In the study overall: The United States, Italy and Spain supplied acute and convalescent COVID-19 samples. PBMCs, B-cell-depleted T cells, or T cells provided the cDNA or gDNA that made up the material.

How the authors handled the data: Reference gene primers were amplified, and this amplification served to estimate nucleated cell counts. Clones were read by immunoSEQ multiplex PCR, and TCRdb kept only the in-frame ones, dropping some. V and J calls and clone size are those listed in that table; D and trimming were worked out from the DNA. The sample yields 300,000 to 400,000 clones, more than 70% seen once. There are 14 residues in the CDR3. Germline V gene sequence: CDR1 MRHNA, CDR2 SNTAGT. V lost 4 bases and J lost 6, with 13 bases in between. The chain combines TRBV6-4 with TRBJ2-1, with no clear D. This TCR was recovered from a man aged 25-45 years with active or convalescent COVID-19. The sequenced sample consisted of peripheral blood. CDR3 sequence (DNA): TGTGCCAGCAGTGGGCAAGTAGACTGCAATGAGCAGTTCTTC. It codes for CASSGQVDCNEQFF.